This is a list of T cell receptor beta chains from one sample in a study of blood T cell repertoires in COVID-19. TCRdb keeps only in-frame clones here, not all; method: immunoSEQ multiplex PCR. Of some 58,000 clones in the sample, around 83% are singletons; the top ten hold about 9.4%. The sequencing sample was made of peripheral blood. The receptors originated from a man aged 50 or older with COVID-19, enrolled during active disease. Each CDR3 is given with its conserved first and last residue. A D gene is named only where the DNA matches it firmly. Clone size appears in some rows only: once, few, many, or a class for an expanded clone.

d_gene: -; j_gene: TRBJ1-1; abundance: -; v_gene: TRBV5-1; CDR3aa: CASSLGGNTEAFF; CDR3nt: TGCGCCAGCAGCCTCGGCGGGAACACTGAAGCTTTCTTT
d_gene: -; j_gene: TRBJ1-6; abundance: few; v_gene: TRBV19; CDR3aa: CASSPHSPGDSPLHF; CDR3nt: TGTGCCAGTAGTCCACACAGCCCAGGGGATTCACCCCTCCACTTT
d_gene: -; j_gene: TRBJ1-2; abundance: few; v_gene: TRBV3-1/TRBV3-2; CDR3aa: CASSQGEYGYTF; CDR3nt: TGTGCCAGCAGCCAAGGGGAGTATGGCTACACCTTC
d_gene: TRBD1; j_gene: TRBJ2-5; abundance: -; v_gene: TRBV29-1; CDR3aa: CSAEDRGRSYQETQYF; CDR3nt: TGCAGCGCCGAGGACAGGGGGCGCAGCTACCAAGAGACCCAGTACTTC
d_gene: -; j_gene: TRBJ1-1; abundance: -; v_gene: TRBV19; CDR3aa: CASSSGQMNTEAFF; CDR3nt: TGTGCCAGTAGTTCGGGACAAATGAACACTGAAGCTTTCTTT
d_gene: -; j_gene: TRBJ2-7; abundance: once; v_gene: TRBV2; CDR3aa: CASTSGGGYEQYF; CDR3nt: TGTGCCAGCACGTCTGGGGGCGGGTACGAGCAGTACTTC
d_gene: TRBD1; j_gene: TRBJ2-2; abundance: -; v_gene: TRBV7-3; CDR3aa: CASSQDRVTGELFF; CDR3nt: TGTGCCAGCAGCCAGGACAGGGTCACCGGGGAGCTGTTTTTT
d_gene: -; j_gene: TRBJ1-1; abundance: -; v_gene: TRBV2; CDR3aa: CASSGVRDEAFF; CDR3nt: TGTGCCAGCAGTGGAGTACGAGATGAAGCTTTCTTT
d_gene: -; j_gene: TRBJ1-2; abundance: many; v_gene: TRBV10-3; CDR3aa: CAITRDSSQANYGYTF; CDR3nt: TGTGCCATCACCCGGGACTCTTCTCAAGCTAACTATGGCTACACCTTC
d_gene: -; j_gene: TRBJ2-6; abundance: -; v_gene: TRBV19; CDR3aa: CASSPRTPGGANVLTF; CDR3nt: TGTGCCAGTAGCCCACGCACGCCGGGAGGGGCCAACGTCCTGACTTTC
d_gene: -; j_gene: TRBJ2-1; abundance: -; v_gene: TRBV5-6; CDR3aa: CASSRTVYNEQFF; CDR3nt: TGTGCCAGCAGCCGGACAGTATACAATGAGCAGTTCTTC
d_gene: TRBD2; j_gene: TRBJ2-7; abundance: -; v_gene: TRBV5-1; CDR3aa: CASSLVSGGSYEQYF; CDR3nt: TGCGCCAGCAGCTTGGTCTCGGGCGGGAGCTACGAGCAGTACTTC
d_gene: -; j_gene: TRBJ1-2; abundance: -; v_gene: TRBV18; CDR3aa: CASSPAKPGNYGYTF; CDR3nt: TGTGCCAGCTCACCAGCAAAACCCGGGAACTATGGCTACACCTTC
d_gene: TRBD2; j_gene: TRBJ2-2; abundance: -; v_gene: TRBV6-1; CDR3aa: CASSDLAGGSGELFF; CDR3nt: TGTGCCAGCAGTGACCTAGCGGGAGGTAGCGGGGAGCTGTTTTTT
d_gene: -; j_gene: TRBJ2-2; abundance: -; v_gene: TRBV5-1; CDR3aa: CASSLAGRAPGELFF; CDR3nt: TGCGCCAGCAGCTTGGCCGGCAGGGCCCCCGGGGAGCTGTTTTTT
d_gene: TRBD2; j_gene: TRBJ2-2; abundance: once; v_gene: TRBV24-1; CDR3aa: CAATSGVDTGELFF; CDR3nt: TGTGCCGCGACTAGCGGAGTCGACACCGGGGAGCTGTTTTTT
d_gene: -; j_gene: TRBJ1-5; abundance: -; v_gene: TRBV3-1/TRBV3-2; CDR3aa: CASSWGGNGNQPQHF; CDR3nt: TGTGCCAGCAGCTGGGGGGGGAATGGAAATCAGCCCCAGCATTTT
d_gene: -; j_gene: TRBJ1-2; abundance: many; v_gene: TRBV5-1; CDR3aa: CASSLQGANYGYTF; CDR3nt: TGCGCCAGCAGCTTACAGGGCGCTAACTATGGCTACACCTTC
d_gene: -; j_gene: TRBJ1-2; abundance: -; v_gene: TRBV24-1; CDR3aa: CATSVSVNYGYTF; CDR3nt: TGTGCCACCAGTGTTTCAGTTAACTATGGCTACACCTTC
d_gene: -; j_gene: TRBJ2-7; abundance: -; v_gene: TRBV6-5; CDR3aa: CASRSFGEQYF; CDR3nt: TGTGCCAGCAGGAGCTTTGGCGAGCAGTACTTC
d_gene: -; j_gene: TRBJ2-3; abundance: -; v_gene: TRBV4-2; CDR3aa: CASSPRALGGTDTQYF; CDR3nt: TGTGCCAGCAGCCCCAGGGCCTTAGGTGGCACAGATACGCAGTATTTT
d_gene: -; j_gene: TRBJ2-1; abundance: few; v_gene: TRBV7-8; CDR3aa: CASSLVAEANWRREFF; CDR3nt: TGTGCCAGCAGCTTAGTCGCGGAGGCAAATTGGCGGCGAGAGTTCTTC
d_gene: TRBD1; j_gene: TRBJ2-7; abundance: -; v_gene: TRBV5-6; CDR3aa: CASSRPTGSYEQYF; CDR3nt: TGTGCCAGCAGCCGGCCGACAGGGAGCTACGAGCAGTACTTC